This is a list of T cell receptor beta chains from one sample in a study of cytotoxic CD8 clonotypes in ibrutinib-treated CLL. TCRdb keeps only in-frame clones here, not all; method: immunoSEQ multiplex PCR. The data contain roughly 190,000 clones, 55% to 85% of them seen just once; the ten biggest clones take up about an eighth. The source was PBMCs, collected after 24 months of ibrutinib treatment. The receptors originated from a human donor with chronic lymphocytic leukemia. CDR3s include the opening cysteine and the closing phenylalanine or tryptophan. A D gene is named only where the DNA matches it firmly. For some rows the clone size is stated as once, few or many, or as a class when expanded; others skip it.

clone_size d_call j_call v_call cdr3_aa cdr3_nt
once TRBD1 TRBJ1-5 TRBV28 CASSLVTGAGQPQHF TGTGCCAGCAGTTTGGTGACAGGGGCGGGTCAGCCCCAGCATTTT
- TRBD2 TRBJ2-3 TRBV6-5 CASSYDSGRAGRAQYF TGTGCCAGCAGTTACGATAGCGGGAGGGCCGGTCGGGCGCAGTATTTT
- TRBD2 TRBJ2-3 TRBV5-1 CASSLGLSGRAGDTQYF TGCGCCAGCAGCTTGGGTCTAAGCGGGAGGGCAGGAGATACGCAGTATTTT
few TRBD1 TRBJ1-5 TRBV7-8 CASSLSRGPGNQPQHF TGTGCCAGCAGCTTATCCAGGGGGCCGGGCAATCAGCCCCAGCATTTT
- TRBD2 TRBJ2-1 TRBV4-3 CASSQDLRLAGNEQFF TGCGCCAGCAGCCAAGATCTACGACTAGCAGGCAATGAGCAGTTCTTC
- TRBD2 TRBJ2-1 TRBV25-1 CASSESTSGRSNEQFF TGTGCCAGCAGTGAATCTACTAGCGGGAGAAGCAATGAGCAGTTCTTC
- TRBD2 TRBJ2-1 TRBV2 CASSEAGLAGGNEQFF TGTGCCAGCAGTGAAGCGGGACTAGCGGGAGGAAATGAGCAGTTCTTC
- - TRBJ1-2 TRBV9 CASSTTTASYGYTF TGTGCCAGCAGCACAACGACAGCTAGCTATGGCTACACCTTC
- TRBD2 TRBJ2-3 TRBV7-2 CASSRTSGIVDTQYF TGTGCCAGCAGCAGAACTAGCGGGATCGTAGATACGCAGTATTTT
- - TRBJ1-2 TRBV5-1 CASSLAGFSGYTF TGCGCCAGCAGCTTGGCTGGGTTCAGCGGCTACACCTTC
- TRBD1 TRBJ1-1 TRBV6-1 CASGRQGESEAFF TGTGCCAGCGGGCGACAGGGCGAGTCTGAAGCTTTCTTT
- - TRBJ1-5 TRBV28 CASSGLVSNQPQHF TGTGCCAGCAGTGGACTAGTTAGCAATCAGCCCCAGCATTTT
few TRBD1 TRBJ2-1 TRBV4-3 CASSHMGQGVDNEQFF TGCGCCAGCAGCCACATGGGACAGGGGGTGGACAATGAGCAGTTCTTC
- - TRBJ1-1 TRBV27 CASSRGTEAFF TGTGCCAGCAGTCGAGGAACTGAAGCTTTCTTT
- TRBD2 TRBJ2-7 TRBV27 CASSPGLAGGPSYEQYF TGTGCCAGCAGCCCCGGACTAGCGGGAGGGCCCTCGTACGAGCAGTACTTC
few - TRBJ1-2 TRBV27 CASSLSIQGFGYTF TGTGCCAGCAGTTTATCGATACAGGGCTTTGGCTACACCTTC
- - TRBJ1-5 TRBV5-4 CASSLDRNQPQHF TGTGCCAGCAGCCTTGACAGGAATCAGCCCCAGCATTTT
- - TRBJ1-1 TRBV28 CASSFRRGARTEAFF TGTGCCAGCAGTTTTAGGAGAGGGGCGAGGACTGAAGCTTTCTTT
- - TRBJ2-7 TRBV15 CATSRDRGYEQYF TGTGCCACCAGCAGAGATAGGGGCTACGAGCAGTACTTC
- TRBD1 TRBJ2-7 TRBV7-3 CASSFTPGQATPVEQYF TGTGCCAGCAGCTTTACCCCCGGACAGGCGACCCCTGTCGAGCAGTACTTC
- - TRBJ1-2 TRBV27 CASSTGTNYGYTF TGTGCCAGCAGCACCGGGACTAACTATGGCTACACCTTC
- TRBD1 TRBJ1-5 TRBV9 CASSAGPGTGNNQPQHF TGTGCCAGCAGCGCAGGTCCCGGGACAGGGAATAATCAGCCCCAGCATTTT
- - TRBJ2-7 TRBV27 CASNRVGQQTHEQYF TGTGCCAGCAACCGTGTCGGACAGCAAACCCACGAGCAGTACTTC
few TRBD2 TRBJ2-1 TRBV18 CASSPILAGGNEQFF TGTGCCAGCTCACCAATACTAGCGGGAGGCAATGAGCAGTTCTTC
- - TRBJ2-1 TRBV7-2 CASSRGTSYNEQFF TGTGCCAGCAGCCGCGGGACAAGTTACAATGAGCAGTTCTTC
few - TRBJ2-7 TRBV19 CASSARREYEQYF TGTGCCAGTTCCGCCCGAAGGGAATACGAGCAGTACTTC
- - TRBJ2-6 TRBV14 CASSQDSRSGANVLTF TGTGCCAGCAGCCAAGATAGCCGCTCTGGGGCCAACGTCCTGACTTTC
- - TRBJ1-4 TRBV7-9 CASSFWVNYKYEKLFF TGTGCCAGCAGCTTCTGGGTTAACTACAAATACGAAAAACTGTTTTTT
- - TRBJ1-1 TRBV18 CASSPGRGNTEAFF TGTGCCAGCTCACCTGGACGGGGGAACACTGAAGCTTTCTTT
- - TRBJ2-3 TRBV29-1 CSVVLGIADTQYF TGCAGCGTTGTTTTGGGGATCGCAGATACGCAGTATTTT
- TRBD2 TRBJ2-3 TRBV27 CASSPTSGRTVDTQYF TGTGCCAGCAGTCCTACTAGCGGGAGAACCGTAGATACGCAGTATTTT
- TRBD1 TRBJ1-2 TRBV6-5 CASHSGTAYGYTF TGTGCCAGCCACTCCGGGACAGCCTATGGCTACACCTTC
- - TRBJ1-1 TRBV5-1 CASSFQGSTEAFF TGCGCCAGCAGCTTCCAGGGCAGCACTGAAGCTTTCTTT
- TRBD2 TRBJ2-7 TRBV18 CASSPGLGLYEQYF TGTGCCAGCTCACCGGGACTAGGGTTGTACGAGCAGTACTTC
- TRBD2 TRBJ2-2 TRBV15 CATAYSGGNTGELFF TGTGCCACCGCATATAGCGGGGGCAACACCGGGGAGCTGTTTTTT
- TRBD1 TRBJ1-4 TRBV19 CASSTVPGQGWDEKLFF TGTGCCAGTAGTACAGTCCCGGGACAGGGTTGGGATGAAAAACTGTTTTTT
- - TRBJ2-1 TRBV5-6 CASSLEVTLGQFF TGTGCCAGCAGCTTGGAAGTTACGCTAGGGCAGTTCTTC
few - TRBJ2-1 TRBV7-6 CASSLSTHSYNEQFF TGTGCCAGCAGCCTTAGCACCCACTCCTACAATGAGCAGTTCTTC
- TRBD2 TRBJ2-7 TRBV10-1 CASSGASGSDEQYF TGCGCCAGCAGTGGGGCTAGCGGGAGTGACGAGCAGTACTTC
- - TRBJ1-3 TRBV13 CASSLVAYGNTIYF TGTGCCAGCAGCTTAGTGGCCTATGGAAACACCATATATTTT
few - TRBJ1-5 TRBV6-1 CASSDRGGNQPQHF TGTGCCAGCAGTGACCGTGGTGGCAATCAGCCCCAGCATTTT
- TRBD2 TRBJ2-5 TRBV5-6 CASTTLAGVGETQYF TGTGCCAGCACCACACTAGCGGGAGTCGGGGAGACCCAGTACTTC
- - TRBJ2-3 TRBV7-6 CASSLTGLITDTQYF TGTGCCAGCAGCTTAACGGGGCTTATCACAGATACGCAGTATTTT
- - TRBJ2-7 TRBV30 CAWSVKVDEQYF TGTGCCTGGAGTGTAAAGGTAGACGAGCAGTACTTC
- - TRBJ2-7 TRBV27 CASSPAAGRVTYEQYF TGTGCCAGCAGTCCCGCTGCGGGCAGAGTTACCTACGAGCAGTACTTC
- - TRBJ2-7 TRBV7-8 CASSFDFYEQYF TGTGCCAGCAGCTTCGACTTCTACGAGCAGTACTTC
- TRBD1 TRBJ1-4 TRBV4-3 CASSPTGTVNEKLFF TGCGCCAGCAGCCCTACTGGGACAGTCAATGAAAAACTGTTTTTT
- - TRBJ2-1 TRBV7-3 CASSLMGAGREQFF TGTGCCAGCAGCTTAATGGGGGCTGGGCGGGAGCAGTTCTTC
- - TRBJ1-2 TRBV5-5 CASSYPDYGYTF TGTGCCAGCAGCTACCCAGACTATGGCTACACCTTC
- - TRBJ1-4 TRBV9 CASSLGKGTKLFF TGTGCCAGCAGCCTGGGGAAGGGGACGAAGCTGTTTTTT
- TRBD2 TRBJ2-1 TRBV11-3 CASSLVGGSMHEQFF TGTGCCAGCAGCTTAGTAGGCGGGAGTATGCATGAGCAGTTCTTC
- - TRBJ2-5 TRBV18 CASSPTTKETQYF TGTGCCAGCTCACCTACCACAAAAGAGACCCAGTACTTC
- - TRBJ2-7 TRBV28 CASSRAGQYF TGTGCCAGCAGCCGAGCAGGGCAGTACTTC
- TRBD2 TRBJ2-7 TRBV5-1 CASRLRLAGDEQYF TGCGCCAGCAGATTACGGCTAGCGGGAGACGAGCAGTACTTC
- - TRBJ1-1 TRBV5-1 CASSYSPNTEAFF TGCGCCAGCAGCTACTCACCTAACACTGAAGCTTTCTTT
once - TRBJ2-7 TRBV27 CASSLGLSYEQYF TGTGCCAGCAGTTTAGGTCTCTCCTACGAGCAGTACTTC
- TRBD2 TRBJ2-1 TRBV6-6 CASQAGVNEQFF TGTGCCAGCCAAGCGGGAGTCAATGAGCAGTTCTTC
- - TRBJ2-5 TRBV4-2 CASSQDPGQSEETQYF TGTGCCAGCAGCCAAGATCCTGGGCAATCTGAAGAGACCCAGTACTTC
- - TRBJ1-2 TRBV5-1 CASSLRGREYGYTF TGCGCCAGCAGCTTGAGGGGGAGGGAATATGGCTACACCTTC